This is a list of T cell receptor beta chains from one sample in a study of T-cell memory formation after mild COVID-19. MiXCR, applied by TCRdb to the 5' RACE reads, yields one record per CDR3 protein. The table shows 120,000 to 150,000 distinct CDR3 sequences, with approximately 5.7% occurring only once. Sequencing input: PBMCs or a T cell subset sorted from them (not recorded which). The receptors here all came from an adult woman who had mild COVID-19 (a few samples of this study predate the infection). Cell type and time point are not known. Each CDR3 is given with its conserved first and last residue. Each record gives: J gene, D gene, clone size, V gene, CDR3 DNA, CDR3 protein. D genes are given only for firm matches. Size tells how often a clone was seen (once, few, many) or the class of an expanded clone, and some rows leave it out.

>TRBJ1-2|TRBD1|many|TRBV5-6
TGTGCCAGCAGCCGGGGACAGGGAGATGGCTACACCTTC
CASSRGQGDGYTF
>TRBJ1-6|-|-|TRBV6-5
TGTGCCAGCAGTTACTCGACGATTAGACAGAGAAATTCACCCCTCCACTTT
CASSYSTIRQRNSPLHF
>TRBJ2-7|TRBD1|-|TRBV3-1
TGTGCCAGCAGCCGGGGACAGGCAAACTACGAGCAGTACTTC
CASSRGQANYEQYF
>TRBJ2-1|-|few|TRBV12-3/TRBV12-4
TGTGCCAGCAGTTTAGCGGGCGGATACTACAATGAGCAGTTCTTC
CASSLAGGYYNEQFF
>TRBJ2-5|-|-|TRBV20-1
TGCAGTGCTCCCCGGGCAGGGGAGACCCAGTACTTC
CSAPRAGETQYF
>TRBJ2-1|-|few|TRBV7-2
TGTGCCAGCAGCTTAGCGCTTCGCGGGTTGGGGAATGAGCAGTTCTTC
CASSLALRGLGNEQFF
>TRBJ2-7|-|many|TRBV3-1
TGTGCCAGCAGCCAGTTGTCCTACGAGCAGTACTTC
CASSQLSYEQYF
>TRBJ1-1|TRBD1|many|TRBV12-3/TRBV12-4
TGTGCCAGCAGTTTAGCGGGGACAGGGGGGATGAGGACTGAAGCTTTCTTT
CASSLAGTGGMRTEAFF
>TRBJ1-3|-|few|TRBV18
TGCGGGGGGGTCTCTGGAAACACCATATATTTT
CGGVSGNTIYF
>TRBJ1-2|TRBD1|-|TRBV12-3/TRBV12-4
TGTGCCAGCAGGGGGACAGGGTATTCTCGGGGCTACACCTTC
CASRGTGYSRGYTF
>TRBJ2-7|-|many|TRBV5-1
TGCGCCAGCAGCGATCAGGGGGGGTCCTACGAGCAGTACTTC
CASSDQGGSYEQYF
>TRBJ2-5|TRBD1|many|TRBV29-1
TGCAGCACTGGACAGGGCCAAGAGACCCAGTACTTC
CSTGQGQETQYF
>TRBJ2-1|-|many|TRBV5-1
TGCGCCAGCAGTAGTACAGGGCCTGGGGGGAATGAGCAGTTCTTC
CASSSTGPGGNEQFF
>TRBJ1-3|-|few|TRBV5-1
TGCGCCAGCAGCCTGATAGGGGTCGGCTCTGGAAACACCATATATTTT
CASSLIGVGSGNTIYF
>TRBJ2-7|-|few|TRBV11-2
TGTGCCAGCAGCTTAGGATTTAGCTCCTACGAGCAGTACTTC
CASSLGFSSYEQYF
>TRBJ2-7|TRBD2|few|TRBV7-7
TGTGCCAGCTCGCCAGGGACTACCAGCGAGCAGTACTTC
CASSPGTTSEQYF
>TRBJ1-3|-|few|TRBV3-1
TGTGCCAGCAGTCATAACACGCCTGGGGTCTCTGGAAACACCATATATTTT
CASSHNTPGVSGNTIYF
>TRBJ1-2|TRBD1|-|TRBV12-3/TRBV12-4
TGTGCCAGCAGTCCCGGGACAGGTCTGGATGGCTACACCTTC
CASSPGTGLDGYTF
>TRBJ1-1|-|few|TRBV4-2
TGTGCCAGCAGCCAAGTAACACAGGAAGCAGCTTTCTTT
CASSQVTQEAAFF
>TRBJ2-7|-|few|TRBV19
TGTGCCAGTAGTCCCCAGGACGGTTCCTACGAGCAGTACTTC
CASSPQDGSYEQYF
>TRBJ2-1|TRBD2|few|TRBV7-3
TGTGCCAGCAGCTTAAACCCGCGGGGGAACAATGAGCAGTTCTTC
CASSLNPRGNNEQFF
>TRBJ1-3|-|-|TRBV5-4
TGTGCCAGCAGCTCCTTAATTGGGGGCTCTGGAAACACCATATATTTT
CASSSLIGGSGNTIYF
>TRBJ2-3|TRBD1|many|TRBV7-3
TGTGCCAGCAGCCGACAGGGGACAGATACGCAGTATTTT
CASSRQGTDTQYF
>TRBJ1-4|-|-|TRBV19
TGTGCCAGTAGTATACCACAGAGTCATGAAAAACTGTTTTTT
CASSIPQSHEKLFF
>TRBJ1-1|-|many|TRBV24-1
TGTGCCACCAGTGGCAGGGGCACCACTGAAGCTTTCTTT
CATSGRGTTEAFF
>TRBJ2-7|-|once|TRBV18
TGTGCCAGCTCACCACTGGAGGGGTCGGGCGAGCAGTACTTC
CASSPLEGSGEQYF
>TRBJ1-2|-|few|TRBV7-2
TGTGCCAGCATCTTCGCCCGGGGGGCCGGGGGCTACACCTTC
CASIFARGAGGYTF
>TRBJ1-1|-|-|TRBV7-2
TGTGCCAGCAGCTTAGGTTGGCAGAACACTGAAGCTTTCTTT
CASSLGWQNTEAFF
>TRBJ2-6|TRBD1|few|TRBV3-1
TGTGCCAGCAGCCTTGGGACAGGTTTCTCTGGGGCCAACGTCCTGACTTTC
CASSLGTGFSGANVLTF
>TRBJ2-3|TRBD2|many|TRBV4-1
TGCGCCAGCAGCCAAGAGGTCCGGGGGGTATTAAATACGCAGTATTTT
CASSQEVRGVLNTQYF
>TRBJ2-5|-|many|TRBV18
TGTGCCAGCTCACCCGACAAGGTCCAAGAGACCCAGTACTTC
CASSPDKVQETQYF
>TRBJ2-1|TRBD2|-|TRBV6-5
TGTGCCAGCAGTTACAACTTAGCGGGAGGGCCCGATGAGCAGTTCTTC
CASSYNLAGGPDEQFF
>TRBJ2-5|TRBD2|-|TRBV5-1
TGCGCCAGCAGCAAGGGGACTAGCGGGGGATTGAAAGAGACCCAGTACTTC
CASSKGTSGGLKETQYF
>TRBJ1-1|-|many|TRBV12-3/TRBV12-4
TGTGCCAGCCAACTGATGGGGACGGGAACTGAAGCTTTCTTT
CASQLMGTGTEAFF
>TRBJ2-5|TRBD2|-|TRBV2
TGTGCCAGCAGACGCCTGCTGGGGACTAGATTTTTAGAGACCCAGTACTTC
CASRRLLGTRFLETQYF
>TRBJ2-1|-|many|TRBV6-1
TGTGCCAGCAGTCCGACTAGACGGAGCAATGAGCAGTTCTTC
CASSPTRRSNEQFF
>TRBJ1-5|TRBD1|few|TRBV7-9
TGTGCCAGCAGCTTAGGACAGGGGTCCTTTCTTAGCAATCAGCCCCAGCATTTT
CASSLGQGSFLSNQPQHF
>TRBJ2-1|-|few|TRBV29-1
TGCAGCGTCTCTCCGCATACCTACAATGAGCAGTTCTTC
CSVSPHTYNEQFF
>TRBJ1-1|-|few|TRBV12-5
TGTGCTAGTGGTTTGACCAAAAAGACAGCGAGGAACACTGAAGCTTTCTTT
CASGLTKKTARNTEAFF
>TRBJ2-3|TRBD2|-|TRBV2
TGTGCCAGCAGGACGCACCAAAGCGGGGCATACACAGATACGCAGTATTTT
CASRTHQSGAYTDTQYF
>TRBJ1-1|-|-|TRBV28
TGTGACAGCAGTTTTGGGGGGGTCGAAGCTTTCTTT
CDSSFGGVEAFF
>TRBJ2-5|TRBD2|-|TRBV6-6
TGTGCCAGCAGTTCCCTAAGCGGGAGGGCTATCGGGAGGGCTCAAGAGACCCAGTACTTC
CASSSLSGRAIGRAQETQYF
>TRBJ2-4|-|many|TRBV3-1
TGTGCCAGCAGCCAAGTTTGGGACATTCAGTACTTC
CASSQVWDIQYF
>TRBJ1-1|-|-|TRBV7-2
TGTGCCAGCAGCTTAGCGGGCAGGGTCACTGAAGCTTTCTTT
CASSLAGRVTEAFF
>TRBJ1-1|-|-|TRBV10-3
TGTGCCATCAGTGACAGCGGGGGAGGCACTGAAGCTTTCTTT
CAISDSGGGTEAFF
>TRBJ1-3|-|-|TRBV3-1
TGTGCCAGCAGCTTCGCAGGGTACTCTGGAAACACCATATATTTT
CASSFAGYSGNTIYF
>TRBJ1-5|-|-|TRBV12-3/TRBV12-4
TGTGCCAGCAGTTTAGCTCGACAGGACGCCTCATATAGCAATCAGCCCCAGCATTTT
CASSLARQDASYSNQPQHF
>TRBJ2-7|-|few|TRBV5-1
TGCGCCAGCAGCTGGGGCACCTCCTACGAGCAGTACTTC
CASSWGTSYEQYF
>TRBJ2-5|-|many|TRBV3-1
TGTGCCAGCAGCCAGGGGCCCGGGGGGACCCAGTACTTC
CASSQGPGGTQYF
>TRBJ2-1|-|-|TRBV15
TGTGCCACCAGCGGATCCGTCAATGAGCAGTTCTTC
CATSGSVNEQFF
>TRBJ2-1|-|-|TRBV18
TGTGCCAGCTCACCCCCGGTGGGAGGCCTTTCCTACAATGAGCAGTTCTTC
CASSPPVGGLSYNEQFF
>TRBJ1-5|-|many|TRBV12-3/TRBV12-4
TGTGCCAGCAGTCTCGGTTTATCTCAGACGTATAGCAATCAGCCCCAGCATTTT
CASSLGLSQTYSNQPQHF
>TRBJ2-1|-|-|TRBV27
TGTGCCAGCAGTACGCCCAGGGACCCCTACAATGAGCAGTTCTTC
CASSTPRDPYNEQFF
>TRBJ2-1|TRBD2|-|TRBV2
TGTGCCAGCGGCATAGCGGGTACCTACAATGAGCAGTTCTTC
CASGIAGTYNEQFF
>TRBJ1-1|-|-|TRBV7-9
TGTGCCATCTTGAACACTGAAGCTTTCTTT
CAILNTEAFF